The rows below give T cell receptor beta chains drawn from one sample of a study of CD8+CD57+ T cells in acquired aplastic anemia. TCRdb ran MiXCR on the reads and lists one entry per CDR3 protein. The sample records about 470,000 distinct CDR3 sequences, under 40% being singletons. Sequencing was carried out using sorted CD4+, CD8+, or CD8+CD57+ T cells (not recorded which) from PBMCs. These TCRs come from a human donor with aplastic anemia. Both conserved end residues are part of each CDR3. The order of the fields is clone size, J gene, V gene, D gene, CDR3 protein. D genes are given only for firm matches. Clone sizes are given selectively: once, few, many, or a class where the clone is expanded.

>NA|TRBJ1-2|TRBV2|NA
CAGHQGAGNYGYTF
>few|TRBJ1-5|TRBV6-1|NA
CASSPRRGNNQPQHF
>few|TRBJ1-2|TRBV4-2|NA
CASSQIPRSNYGYTF
>NA|TRBJ2-2|TRBV11-3|NA
CASSLNSNTGELFF
>NA|TRBJ1-6|TRBV6-5|TRBD1
CASSYSGSTGDLPLHF
>many|TRBJ1-1|TRBV7-9|NA
CASSPLGREATEAFF
>NA|TRBJ2-2|TRBV11-3|NA
CASSQTTGSTGELFF
>many|TRBJ1-6|TRBV19|TRBD1
CASSLGQNNSPLHF
>NA|TRBJ1-3|TRBV10-1|NA
CASSQVPSSVGGNTIYF
>many|TRBJ2-7|TRBV19|NA
CASSIRPGRSYEQYF
>many|TRBJ2-7|TRBV7-9|TRBD2
CASSVTLAGDDSEQYF
>NA|TRBJ1-5|TRBV4-2|NA
CASSQDSLAGSANQPQHF
>few|TRBJ2-7|TRBV10-3|TRBD1
CASRVGTVSSYEQYF
>few|TRBJ2-3|TRBV19|NA
CASTLNLGGGTDTQYF
>NA|TRBJ1-2|TRBV19|NA
CASNRVEGRGYGYTF